These 30 T cell receptor beta chains came from one sample sequenced in a study of blood T cells in healthy people across ages. It was with a sample-barcoded 5' primer and a J-beta primer mix that a second PCR of roughly 7 to 12 cycles was run. TCRdb reprocessed the 5' RACE reads with MiXCR, giving one entry per CDR3 protein. The sample carries about 800,000 distinct CDR3 sequences, roughly 46% recorded once. The sequencing input was blood. The source of these receptors is a man older than 75 in good health.

The table lists this clonotype with a few counts. The chain carries TRBV28 and TRBJ2-1; 8 nucleotides line up with TRBD2. Germline V lookup: CDR1 MDHEN, CDR2 SYDVKM. J lost 7 bases, V lost 3 bases, and 5 bases had no gene match. The CDR3 is 14 amino acids. CDR3 sequence: CASSLPSGQNEQFF. The CDR3 DNA is TGTGCCAGCAGTTTGCCTAGCGGGCAAAATGAGCAGTTCTTC.

The chain employs TRBV4-1 and TRBJ1-6; D ambiguous. V lost 3 bases and J 9 bases, leaving 9 bases between the germline ends. The CDR3 totals 13 residues. Looked up from germline, CDR1 is MGHRA and CDR2 is YSYEKL. The CDR3 is CASSHLEGSPLHF. CDR3 DNA sequence: TGCGCCAGCAGCCATTTGGAAGGTTCACCCCTCCACTTT.

J is TRBJ2-7 and V is TRBV3-1, with 7 nucleotides matching TRBD2. CDR3 length: 15 residues. From germline, CDR1 is LGHDT and CDR2 YNNKEL (reference sequence). The trim removed 3 bases at V and 2 bases at J, leaving 7 bases unmatched. The CDR3 protein is CASSQSSSGAYEQYF. CDR3 coding DNA: TGTGCCAGCAGCCAGAGCTCTAGCGGCGCCTACGAGCAGTACTTC.

This rearrangement joins TRBV28 to TRBJ2-5; 7 bases align to TRBD2. Trimming at V came to 3 bases and at J to 5 bases, leaving 6 bases not matched to a gene. Germline assignment: CDR1 MDHEN and CDR2 SYDVKM. The CDR3 totals 14 residues. The CDR3 DNA follows: TGTGCCAGCAGTTTGGCGGGAGAGGATGAGACCCAGTACTTC. It specifies CASSLAGEDETQYF.

The CDR3 region is CASSLDRGLADTQYF. Here the CDR3 DNA reads TGTGCCAGCAGTTTGGACAGGGGGCTGGCAGATACGCAGTATTTT. This rearrangement joins TRBV27 to TRBJ2-3; 11 bases are shared with TRBD1. CDR3 length: 15 residues. J was trimmed by 4 bases and V by 3 bases; bases with no gene match: 3. CDR1 is MNHEY, CDR2 SMNVEV, per germline (reference sequence).

This clonotype was seen a handful of times. The chain recombines TRBV2 with TRBJ2-5; 10 bases are shared with TRBD2. The germline V gene encodes CDR1 SNHLY and CDR2 FYNNEI. The trim removed 2 bases at V and 7 bases at J, leaving 4 bases unmatched. This CDR3 region has 14 residues. CDR3 nucleotide sequence: TGTGCCAGCAGTGAAACTAGCGGGAAGTGGACCCAGTACTTC. As protein: CASSETSGKWTQYF.

A note on this clonotype: Sequence at one end of the junction differs from germline and may be a read error. This chain uses TRBV4-3 with TRBJ2-2; D is possibly TRBD2 (6 bases). Germline CDR1 reads LGHNA; CDR2 reads YSLEER. The CDR3 loop spans 13 amino acids. CDR3 coding DNA: TGCGCCAGCAGCCAAGATCTGGGCGGGAAGCTGTTTTTT. Translation: CASSQDLGGKLFF.

This sequence joins TRBV9 and TRBJ2-3; 7 bases align to TRBD1. Germline V gives CDR1 SGDLS, CDR2 YYNGEE. This CDR3 is built from 15 residues. The trim removed 0 bases at V and 2 bases at J, leaving 3 bases unmatched. The CDR3 coding sequence is TGTGCCAGCAGCGTAGGACAGGGAACCACAGATACGCAGTATTTT. It specifies CASSVGQGTTDTQYF. Full variable domain (rest looked up from reference TRBV9 and TRBJ2-3): DSGVTQTPKHLITATGQRVTLRCSPRSGDLSVYWYQQSLDQGLQFLIQYYNGEERAKGNILERFSAQQFPDLHSELNLSSLELGDSALYFCASSVGQGTTDTQYFGPGTRLTVL.

The chain recombines TRBV29-1 with TRBJ2-5; TRBD2 matches 9 bases. V shed 4 bases, J shed 11 bases, and the junction held 14 bases outside the gene matches. CDR1 is SQVTM, CDR2 ANQGSEA, per germline. CDR3 length: 14 residues. The CDR3 bases are TGCAGCGTTGTTGAAGCGGGAGGTTGGAATGAGCAGTACTTC. Encoded protein: CSVVEAGGWNEQYF.

This clonotype was observed a few times. This rearrangement joins TRBV6-4 to TRBJ2-1, with D perhaps TRBD1 or TRBD2 (6 bases each). CDR1 MRHNA and CDR2 SNTAGT come from the germline V gene. CDR3 length: 21 residues. Trimming pared 4 bases from V and 3 bases from J, leaving 31 bases between. CDR3 bases: TGTGCCAGCAGTGGCACTCCGGGGGCTATATCCGGGACCCCTGACTACAATGAGCAGTTCTTC. Encoded protein: CASSGTPGAISGTPDYNEQFF.

The rearrangement links TRBV5-5 to TRBJ1-4; 9 bases map to TRBD1. After removal of 4 bases from V and 8 bases from J, the junction contained 9 bases not matched to a gene. Per the germline V gene, CDR1 is SGHKS and CDR2 is YYEKEE (reference sequence). The CDR3 is 15 amino acids. CDR3 amino acids: CASSPTGGLGEKLFF. The CDR3 bases are TGTGCCAGCAGCCCAACAGGGGGCTTGGGAGAAAAACTGTTTTTT.

This chain uses TRBV29-1 with TRBJ2-1; 12 bases agree with TRBD2. The J call is doubtful: the DNA matches TRBJ2-7 better. The CDR3 loop spans 14 amino acids. CDR1 and CDR2 from the germline V gene are SQVTM and ANQGSEA. The CDR3, as DNA: TGCAGCGTTGAAGGACTAGCGGGGGCAGGTGAGCAGTACTTC. Its translation is CSVEGLAGAGEQYF.

V and J are TRBV9 and TRBJ2-1, with 9 bases aligning to TRBD2. With V trimmed by 0 bases and J by 3 bases, 16 bases remained unmatched. Germline CDR1 is SGDLS and CDR2 is YYNGEE. This CDR3 is 20 amino acids long. The DNA for the CDR3 is TGTGCCAGCAGCGTAGTCTCAGGGGGGGGCGGGACTAGCCGCTACAATGAGCAGTTCTTC. It codes for CASSVVSGGGGTSRYNEQFF.

This clonotype was counted between two and nine times. V and J are TRBV4-3 and TRBJ1-1, with D possibly matching TRBD1 (6 bases). Germline CDR1 and CDR2: LGHNA and YSLEER. V gave up 2 bases and J gave up 6 bases, with 13 bases separating them. This CDR3 is built from 14 residues. The CDR3 DNA reads as TGCGCCAGCAGCCAACTACAGGGAGCGGCTGAAGCTTTCTTT. It is translated as CASSQLQGAAEAFF.

Worth noting for this clonotype: A much larger clone differs by one base, so this may be a read error. This chain links TRBV20-1 with TRBJ2-5; D is ambiguous. The J call is doubtful: the DNA matches TRBJ2-7 better. The V gene's germline CDR1 is DFQATT and CDR2 SNEGSKA (reference sequence). The CDR3 loop spans 13 amino acids. As DNA, the CDR3 is TGCAGGGCCCAACCGGGCGAGAGCTACGAGCAGTACTTC. It is translated as CRAQPGESYEQYF.

This clonotype was seen only a few times. V is TRBV6-5 and J is TRBJ2-5, with TRBD2 as a possible D gene (5 bases). The CDR3 loop spans 15 amino acids. The germline gives CDR1 MNHEY, CDR2 SVGAGI. Trimming left V 7 bases short and J 5 bases short, with 20 bases between. The CDR3 loop is CASNAELDGIETQYF. The CDR3 DNA follows: TGTGCCAGCAACGCTGAATTGGACGGGATCGAGACCCAGTACTTC.

This clonotype was detected a few times. This chain connects TRBV6-6 to TRBJ2-5; TRBD2 aligns across 8 bases. The germline gives CDR1 MNHNY, CDR2 SVGAGI (reference sequence). J gave up 1 base and V 7 bases, and 8 bases lay outside the gene matches. This CDR3 comprises 15 residues. The CDR3 region has the DNA TGTGCCAGCAATCAAGTAGCGGGAACCCAAGAGACCCAGTACTTC. It is translated as CASNQVAGTQETQYF.

In this sample, this clonotype turned up a few times. The chain carries TRBV27 and TRBJ2-3; perhaps TRBD2 as D (6 bases). Germline values: CDR1 MNHEY, CDR2 SMNVEV (reference sequence). V was clipped by 1 base and J by 3 bases, with 11 bases between them. This CDR3 spans 15 amino acids. The CDR3 bases are TGTGCCAGCAGTTTATTCCCGGCGGGAACAGATACGCAGTATTTT. Protein product: CASSLFPAGTDTQYF.

The V gene is TRBV28, the J gene TRBJ2-7, with TRBD2 as a possible D gene (5 bases). Trimming removed 4 bases from V and 2 bases from J, with 12 bases in between. The CDR3 is made up of 14 amino acids. Germline V CDR1 and CDR2: MDHEN, SYDVKM. CDR3 loop: CASSYSGIAYEQYF. The CDR3 DNA reads TGTGCCAGCAGTTATTCCGGGATCGCCTACGAGCAGTACTTC.

This clonotype appeared a few times. This chain uses TRBV10-3 with TRBJ2-1, with D hard to call. Matching the DNA end better, TRBJ2-7 makes the J call doubtful. CDR1 ENHRY and CDR2 SYGVKD come from the germline V gene. This CDR3 has 15 residues. CDR3 protein: CAIRVSVEDHNEQYF. In DNA, the CDR3 is TGTGCCATCAGGGTTAGTGTCGAGGACCACAATGAGCAGTACTTC.

This chain links TRBV3-1 with TRBJ2-4; either TRBD1 or TRBD2 may supply D (5 bases each). The CDR3 consists of 16 residues. The germline V gene has CDR1 LGHDT and CDR2 YNNKEL (reference sequence). Trimming took 3 bases from V and 7 from J, leaving 19 bases between them. The CDR3 DNA sequence: TGTGCCAGCAGCCATACACTGGGACCCCCGGAGAACATTCAGTACTTC. Translating gives CASSHTLGPPENIQYF.

The gene calls are TRBV7-2 and TRBJ2-7; D unclear. The V and J ends lost 0 bases and 2 bases respectively, with 8 bases between them. Germline lookup yields CDR1 SGHTA and CDR2 FQGNSA. CDR3 length: 14 amino acids. CDR3 residues: CASSLAVAPYEQYF. The CDR3, as DNA: TGTGCCAGCAGCTTAGCGGTAGCTCCCTACGAGCAGTACTTC. Drawing the rest from reference TRBV7-2 and TRBJ2-7, the complete variable domain is GAGVSQSPSNKVTEKGKDVELRCDPISGHTALYWYRQSLGQGLEFLIYFQGNSAPDKSGLPSDRFSAERTGGSVSTLTIQRTQQEDSAVYLCASSLAVAPYEQYFGPGTRLTVT.

In its sample, this clonotype was seen a few times. This chain uses TRBV12-3 or TRBV12-4 with TRBJ2-5; TRBD2 aligns across 12 bases. J lost 3 bases, V lost 4 bases, and 15 bases had no gene match. The CDR3 is 19 residues long. CDR3 amino acids: CASSSGLAGTRRFKETQYF. In DNA, the CDR3 is TGTGCCAGCAGTTCGGGACTAGCGGGCACCCGACGTTTCAAAGAGACCCAGTACTTC.

This clonotype appeared a few times. The V gene is TRBV4-2, the J gene TRBJ2-3, with 10 bases aligning to TRBD2. The germline gives CDR1 LGHNA, CDR2 YNFKEQ. The CDR3 extends over 17 amino acids. J gave up 2 bases and V 1 base, and 6 bases lay outside the gene matches. The CDR3 here is CASSQVPGTSDTDTQYF. The CDR3 region has the DNA TGTGCCAGCAGCCAAGTCCCAGGGACTAGCGACACAGATACGCAGTATTTT.

The V gene is TRBV24-1, the J gene TRBJ2-1; D possibly corresponds to TRBD2 (6 bases). Looked up from germline, CDR1 is KGHDR and CDR2 is SFDVKD. V lost 8 bases and J 3 bases, leaving 16 bases between the germline ends. This CDR3 is 15 amino acids long. For the CDR3, the DNA is TGTGCCACCAATTCGGGGGACCGCTTCTACAATGAGCAGTTCTTC. Translating gives CATNSGDRFYNEQFF.

The V and J genes are TRBV5-8 and TRBJ1-4, with 8 bases that match TRBD1. J lost 7 bases, V lost 4 bases, and 9 bases had no gene match. The CDR3 has 15 residues. Germline CDR1 reads SGHTS; CDR2 reads YDEGEE. CDR3 bases: TGTGCCAGCAGCGGTGGGACAGGTGGGAGTGAAAAACTGTTTTTT. This gives the protein CASSGGTGGSEKLFF.

This sequence joins TRBV19 and TRBJ2-1; D may be TRBD2 (5 bases). The CDR3 totals 15 residues. Germline V gene lookup returns CDR1 LNHDA and CDR2 SQIVND (reference sequence). Trimming left V 8 bases short and J 6 bases short, with 20 bases between. The DNA of the CDR3 is TGTGCCAGTGGGTCAAGAGGGATTGAGGGCAATGAGCAGTTCTTC. Protein: CASGSRGIEGNEQFF.

J is TRBJ2-7 and V is TRBV15; a weak D match, TRBD2 (6 bases). Germline V gene data show CDR1 as LNHNV and CDR2 as YYDKDF (reference sequence). V shed 0 bases and J shed 1 base, with 16 bases lying between them. This CDR3 contains 17 residues. CDR3 amino acids: CATSRDIGPGVSYEQYF. The CDR3 bases are TGTGCCACCAGCAGAGATATCGGCCCGGGAGTTTCCTACGAGCAGTACTTC.

The chain employs TRBV6-2 or TRBV6-3 and TRBJ2-4, with D maybe TRBD2 (6 bases). This CDR3 contains 18 residues. Deletions cut 6 bases from V and 0 bases from J, with 21 bases between. CDR1 MNHEY and CDR2 SVGEGT come from the germline V gene. CDR3 nucleotides: TGTGCCAGCAGGACGGGACGACCGGACTACTTAGCCAAAAACATTCAGTACTTC. Translation gives CASRTGRPDYLAKNIQYF.

This chain uses TRBV28 with TRBJ1-2; possible D gene TRBD1, 6 bases. The germline V gene has CDR1 MDHEN and CDR2 SYDVKM. Trimming took off 10 bases at V and 8 bases at J, with 17 bases between the two ends. This CDR3 is 12 amino acids long. The CDR3 is CATADGGQGYTF. Written as DNA, the CDR3 is TGTGCCACCGCAGACGGGGGCCAGGGCTACACCTTC.